The clone carrying this T cell receptor (beta chain) was observed once. The antigen is unknown. The V and J ends lost 1 base and 5 bases respectively, with 3 bases between them. The CDR3 is 11 amino acids. Germline V gives CDR1 SGHRS, CDR2 YFSETQ. Sequenced by immunoSEQ multiplex PCR; TCRdb stores in-frame clones only, minus some. The repertoire holds about 100,000 clones, about 87% seen once, with about 16% in the top ten. This sample stems from a study of T cell responses to AZD1222 COVID-19 vaccine. Study in general: Second-dose schedules of about 4 or about 12 weeks were combined. Study results and limitations: Among those given AZD1222, only 6 or 7 were seropositive at baseline. Spike-wide vaccine-associated CD4 TCRs dominated at 160-218 and 743-854. Among the donors, most were white British and more were female, and clonal diversity was possibly underestimated.

The TCR originated in an adult in good health. The specimen comprised peripheral blood, sampled on day 0 of AZD1222 vaccination. The V call is TRBV5-1, the J call TRBJ2-5; D ambiguous. CDR3 sequence reads: CASSLRETQYF. DNA of the CDR3: TGCGCCAGCAGCTTGCGGGAGACCCAGTACTTC.